This T cell receptor (beta chain) comes out of a study of blood T cell repertoires in COVID-19 (TCRdb year 2020). General notes on the study: Collaborator samples came from the United States, Italy and Spain and covered acute and convalescent phases of COVID-19. The material from the prospective study consisted of cDNA or gDNA derived from T cells, B-cell-depleted T cells, or PBMCs. Subjects who had been exposed to COVID-19, were actively infected with it, or had recovered from it provided the deeply sampled blood TCRbeta repertoires that made up the dataset. A freely available public database, intended as a resource for researchers studying the immune response to SARS-CoV-2, is where the repertoires were released. The samples were drawn from the first 160 participants of the ongoing ImmuneRACE study and from about 1,200 subjects provided by 6 global collaborators. A de-identified subject ID, COVID-19 status, age in years and sex were almost always included in the sample metadata. Where available, HLA class I and class II types were obtained from metadata supplied by the sample provider rather than from assay-based typing.

Concerning this clone: No cognate antigen has been identified for it. No per-base quality is available; no much larger clone lies one base away.

Each collaborating institution followed its own protocols to collect whole blood in K2EDTA tubes. For TCRbeta analysis, collaborators shipped samples in one of three forms: frozen whole blood, isolated PBMCs, or DNA extracted from either of those sample types. Study-wide conclusions, independent of this receptor: How much clinical and demographic metadata was included differed by source and by participant, and the metadata was provided uncurated.

TCRbeta CDR3 regions were amplified from genomic DNA by means of the immunoSEQ Assay, a bias-controlled multiplex PCR. On the study's bioinformatics: The number of nucleated cells in each sample was estimated from the amplification of reference gene primers within the assay. To quantify the absolute abundance of each unique TCRbeta CDR3 rearrangement, sequence reads were collapsed and filtered. For each sample, productive Simpson clonality was calculated as the square root of Simpson's diversity index over productive rearrangements. TCRdb re-hosts the immuneACCESS table, in-frame sequences only. Its copies lack some clones; in the studies checked, an unresolved V gene accounts for under half of them, and the cause for the rest is not known. The V and J calls and clone size come from that table; D and trimming were worked out from the DNA. The sample table holds 140,000 to 150,000 clones, of which roughly 82% were seen once. The ten largest clones add up to over 12% of the sample.

The V and J ends are trimmed by 3 bases and 5 bases, leaving 6 bases between them. In the germline V gene, CDR1 corresponds to SGHRS and CDR2 to YFSETQ. From its cysteine to its phenylalanine, the CDR3 spans 12 amino acids. The CDR3 DNA has 36 bases and is translated from base 1. The chain is assembled from TRBV5-1 and TRBJ2-1, and the D gene may be TRBD2, 5 bases matching. Sample: peripheral blood. This receptor was taken from a human donor with acute or convalescent COVID-19. The donor label of this sample is uncertain. The nucleotides are TGCGCCAGCAGCTCCGGGGACAATGAGCAGTTCTTC. This codes for CASSSGDNEQFF. The CDR3, completed at both ends by the reference TRBV5-1 and TRBJ2-1 genes, gives the full variable domain KAGVTQTPRYLIKTRGQQVTLSCSPISGHRSVSWYQQTPGQGLQFLFEYFSETQRNKGNFPGRFSGRQFSNSRSEMNVSTLELGDSALYLCASSSGDNEQFFGPGTRLTVL.